The rows below give T cell receptor beta chains drawn from one sample of a study of vaccination effects on CD4 cells after COVID-19. The antigens of these receptors remain unknown. The assay was immunoSEQ multiplex PCR, and TCRdb's table has in-frame clones only and misses some. The sample carries more than 20,000 clones, approximately 70% recorded once. The material was CD4+ T cells from PBMCs cultured with HCoV-NL63 spike peptides, obtained before COVID-19 vaccination. Receptors originate from a human donor who received a COVID-19 vaccine. The CDR3 runs from the conserved cysteine through the conserved F or W. Fields, in order: V gene, D gene, clone size, J gene, CDR3 DNA, CDR3 protein. A D gene is named only where the DNA matches it firmly. Clone size, where shown, is once, few, many, or a class for clones that have expanded.

v_call: TRBV5-4; d_call: NA; clone_size: few; j_call: TRBJ1-2; cdr3_nt: TGTGCCAGCAGCCACCCCACAGGGCCCGGGGGCTATGGCTACACCTTC; cdr3_aa: CASSHPTGPGGYGYTF
v_call: TRBV5-1; d_call: NA; clone_size: NA; j_call: TRBJ1-1; cdr3_nt: TGCGCCAGCAGCTTGTTCAGCGCTCCGAACACTGAAGCTTTCTTT; cdr3_aa: CASSLFSAPNTEAFF
v_call: TRBV6-5; d_call: NA; clone_size: few; j_call: TRBJ2-2; cdr3_nt: TGTGCCATCCTTAGGGCGGCGAACACCGGGGAGCTGTTTTTT; cdr3_aa: CAILRAANTGELFF
v_call: TRBV5-1; d_call: NA; clone_size: NA; j_call: TRBJ1-6; cdr3_nt: TGCGCCAGCAGCTTGGATAGGGCACTCAATTCACCCCTCCACTTT; cdr3_aa: CASSLDRALNSPLHF
v_call: TRBV24-1; d_call: TRBD1; clone_size: NA; j_call: TRBJ2-7; cdr3_nt: TGTGCCACCAGTGATTCTGGGCAGGGGGCTGGCGAGCAGTACTTC; cdr3_aa: CATSDSGQGAGEQYF
v_call: TRBV7-6; d_call: TRBD2; clone_size: few; j_call: TRBJ2-1; cdr3_nt: TGTGCCAGCAGCCCATACGAAACTAGCGGGAGTCGCAATGAGCAGTTCTTC; cdr3_aa: CASSPYETSGSRNEQFF
v_call: TRBV6-5; d_call: TRBD1; clone_size: NA; j_call: TRBJ1-2; cdr3_nt: TGTGCCAGCAGCTCTCCCCGGGACAGGAGGATTGGCTACACCTTC; cdr3_aa: CASSSPRDRRIGYTF
v_call: TRBV6-1; d_call: NA; clone_size: NA; j_call: TRBJ1-2; cdr3_nt: TGTGCCAGCAGTGAAGGGTTTTGGGTCAGGGGACGTCTTTACCATGGCTACACCTTC; cdr3_aa: CASSEGFWVRGRLYHGYTF
v_call: TRBV15; d_call: NA; clone_size: NA; j_call: TRBJ2-3; cdr3_nt: TGTGCCACCAGCAGAGATCCGGGGGCTAGGGATACGCAGTATTTT; cdr3_aa: CATSRDPGARDTQYF
v_call: TRBV12-3/TRBV12-4; d_call: NA; clone_size: once; j_call: TRBJ1-1; cdr3_nt: TGTGCCAGCAGTTTGGAAGCGAACACTGAAGCTTTCTTT; cdr3_aa: CASSLEANTEAFF
v_call: TRBV7-9; d_call: NA; clone_size: NA; j_call: TRBJ2-1; cdr3_nt: TGTGCCATCCGCCGCGGGGAAAGCTCCTACAATGAGCAGTTCTTC; cdr3_aa: CAIRRGESSYNEQFF
v_call: TRBV19; d_call: TRBD1; clone_size: once; j_call: TRBJ2-3; cdr3_nt: TGTGCCAGTAGTGGTTGGGACAGAAACACAGATACGCAGTATTTT; cdr3_aa: CASSGWDRNTDTQYF
v_call: TRBV5-5; d_call: NA; clone_size: once; j_call: TRBJ1-5; cdr3_nt: TGTGCCAGCAGCCCGGGGGCGGGGAGCAATCAGCCCCAGCATTTT; cdr3_aa: CASSPGAGSNQPQHF
v_call: TRBV19; d_call: NA; clone_size: NA; j_call: TRBJ1-2; cdr3_nt: TGTGCCAGTAGTATAACCCGGGGAGGCTATGGCTACACCTTC; cdr3_aa: CASSITRGGYGYTF
v_call: TRBV6-5; d_call: TRBD2; clone_size: NA; j_call: TRBJ2-3; cdr3_nt: TGTGCCAGCAGCCCACTAGCGGGTCCCACAGATACGCAGTATTTT; cdr3_aa: CASSPLAGPTDTQYF